These 15 T cell receptor beta chains originate from one sample sequenced in a study of T cells in women clearing cervical HPV infection. Profiling relied on immunoSEQ multiplex PCR, and the TCRdb table lists in-frame clones only, not all of them. The listing contains roughly 20,000 clones. Sequencing was done on a sample of blood buffy coat. The receptors originated from a woman aged 18 to 75 with a cervical HPV16 infection that either progressed to CIN3+ or cleared (not recorded which).

Of note for this clone: Read data end 3 residues before the CDR3 end; the end is taken from the germline J gene. The chain joins TRBV7-9 to TRBJ2-5, with 9 bases identical to TRBD1. The CDR3 sequence is 15 residues long. Germline V gene sequence: CDR1 SEHNR, CDR2 FQNEAQ (reference sequence). V shed 4 bases and J 4 bases; nucleotides not matched to a gene: 7. CDR3 region: CASSWGGQGTETQYF. The sequenced CDR3 bases are TGTGCCAGCAGCTGGGGTGGACAGGGGACAGAGACC.

This clone is deemed medium-sized (0.01 to 0.1%) by its frequency. The CDR3 extends 3 residues past the end of the read, so its final part is completed from the germline J gene. The rearrangement uses TRBV10-3 and TRBJ1-1; 10 positions match TRBD1. Germline CDR1 ENHRY, CDR2 SYGVKD. V shed 2 bases, J shed 4 bases, and the junction held 7 bases outside the gene matches. The CDR3 spans 16 residues. The part of the CDR3 DNA that was read is TGTGCCATCAGTGAGGTGTTGGACAGGGGGTTCACTGAA. Translating gives CAISEVLDRGFTE. The full-length CDR3 reads as CAISEVLDRGFTEAFF.

Notes on this clone: Coverage ceases 3 residues before the CDR3 finishes, and the germline J gene fills in the end. The gene calls are TRBV20-1 and TRBJ1-6; maybe TRBD1 (5 bases). The CDR3 spans 13 residues. The V gene's germline CDR1 is DFQATT and CDR2 SNEGSKA (reference sequence). The V end was cut by 3 bases, the J end by 9 bases, with 12 bases between. Partial CDR3 DNA: TGCAGTGCTAGTCCGGGGGAAGGTTCACCC. Translation: CSASPGEGSP. From start to end, the CDR3 is CSASPGEGSPLHF.

Regarding this clone: Read sequence stops 3 residues before the CDR3 end, and the germline J gene provides the missing end. The rearrangement uses TRBV20-1 and TRBJ1-4; D perhaps matches TRBD1 (6 bases). Germline assignment: CDR1 DFQATT and CDR2 SNEGSKA (reference sequence). The CDR3 is made up of 14 amino acids. The CDR3: CSARAGVNNSPLFF. The CDR3 DNA, read in part, is TGCAGTGCTAGGGCAGGGGTGAATAATTCACCA.

Note on this clone: The read falls 3 residues short of the CDR3 end, and the missing part is taken from the germline J gene. V and J are TRBV28 and TRBJ2-1; a weak D match, TRBD1 (5 bases). Trimming shortened V by 6 bases and J by 0 bases, and 12 bases separated the two germline ends. Germline-derived CDR1 and CDR2 are MDHEN and SYDVKM. CDR3 length: 15 residues. This CDR3 is CASSRQGTSYNEQFF. The part of the CDR3 DNA that was read is TGTGCCAGCAGCCGGCAGGGAACCTCCTACAATGAG.

Points on this clone: The DNA ends 3 residues before the CDR3 does, and the rest of the CDR3 is filled in from the germline J gene. J is TRBJ1-5 and V is TRBV20-1, with TRBD1 matching 7 bases. This CDR3 contains 14 residues. J was trimmed by 3 bases and V by 5 bases; bases with no gene match: 7. Germline CDR1 is DFQATT and CDR2 is SNEGSKA (reference sequence). The sequenced part of the CDR3 DNA is TGCAGTGCTCCTGGGACAGTTTACAATCAGCCC. It is translated as CSAPGTVYNQP. The whole CDR3 protein reads CSAPGTVYNQPQHF.

With respect to this clone: Coverage ceases 3 residues before the CDR3 finishes, and the germline J gene fills in the end. The V call is TRBV7-6, the J call TRBJ2-3; D is perhaps TRBD1 (6 bases). The CDR3 contains 13 residues. Germline loops: CDR1 SGHVS, CDR2 FNYEAQ. CDR3 amino acids: CASSIGGGETQYF. Incomplete CDR3 DNA: TGTGCCAGCAGTATAGGGGGTGGAGAGACG.

On this clone itself: The read gets to within 3 residues of the CDR3 end, and the germline J gene fills in the rest. The chain employs TRBV18 and TRBJ2-2, with TRBD1 identical over 10 bases. Germline V gene data show CDR1 as KGHSH and CDR2 as LQKENI. The CDR3 runs 12 residues. CDR3 DNA (partial): TGTGCCAGTGGGACAGGGGAATCACCG. It is translated as CASGTGESP. The whole CDR3 protein is CASGTGESPLFF.

On this clone: Read sequence stops 3 residues before the CDR3 end, and the germline J gene provides the missing end. V and J are TRBV12-3 or TRBV12-4 and TRBJ2-5; 7 positions match TRBD2. V lost 2 bases, J lost 4 bases, and 4 bases stayed unmatched. The CDR3 extends over 14 amino acids. CDR3 region: CASSLSTSLETQYF. The CDR3 DNA, read in part, is TGTGCCAGCAGTTTATCGACTAGCTTAGAGACC.

Here the CDR3 reads CASSLVQAYGQYF. The part of the CDR3 DNA that was read is TGTGCCAGCAGCTTAGTCCAAGCTTATGGT. J is TRBJ2-4 and V is TRBV7-2, with D unclear. The sequence runs out 3 residues before the end of the CDR3; the remainder is reconstructed from the germline J gene. The CDR3 extends over 13 amino acids. Per the germline V gene, CDR1 is SGHTA and CDR2 is FQGNSA.

Turning to this clone: The read finishes 3 residues shy of the CDR3 end, and the germline J gene is used to complete it. The chain has TRBV2 and TRBJ1-1; D perhaps matches TRBD1 (6 bases). The germline CDR1 and CDR2 sequences are SNHLY and FYNNEI. With 6 bases removed from V and 1 base from J, the gap between germline ends came to 24 bases. This CDR3 contains 18 residues. CDR3 sequence reads: CASSPDTGILVKNTEAFF. The part of the CDR3 DNA that was read is TGTGCCAGCAGCCCCGATACAGGGATCTTGGTTAAGAACACTGAA.

Worth noting for this clone: Read sequence stops 3 residues before the CDR3 end, and the germline J gene provides the missing end. The rearrangement links TRBV19 to TRBJ1-2, with a possible D match to TRBD1 (6 bases). This CDR3 region has 14 residues. Germline lookup yields CDR1 LNHDA and CDR2 SQIVND (reference sequence). Trimming removed 6 bases from V and 7 bases from J, with 18 bases in between. Partial CDR3 DNA: TGTGCCAGTAGCATGGCGGAGGGGGTGTCTGGC. Protein sequence: CASSMAEGVSG. The full CDR3 sequence reads CASSMAEGVSGYTF.

In the case of this clone: The read gets to within 3 residues of the CDR3 end, and the germline J gene fills in the rest. This chain uses TRBV20-1 with TRBJ1-1, with TRBD1 matching over 8 bases. Germline loops: CDR1 DFQATT, CDR2 SNEGSKA (reference sequence). The trim removed 0 bases at V and 1 base at J, leaving 10 bases unmatched. The CDR3 covers 17 residues. CDR3 DNA (partial): TGCAGTGCTAGAGATACAGGGCGGGGGACAGGGAACACTGAA. Encoded protein: CSARDTGRGTGNTE. The full CDR3 sequence reads CSARDTGRGTGNTEAFF.

In terms of frequency, this clone is medium-sized. The read ends 3 residues shy of where the CDR3 ends; the end is completed using the germline J gene. V is TRBV6-2 or TRBV6-3 and J is TRBJ2-3, with 10 bases identical to TRBD2. This CDR3 is built from 15 residues. The ends lost 6 bases at V and 2 bases at J; junction bases unmatched: 5. Looked up from germline, CDR1 is MNHEY and CDR2 is SVGEGT. CDR3 sequence: CASSPGLALTDTQYF. The CDR3 bases that were read are TGTGCCAGCAGCCCGGGACTAGCGCTCACAGATACG.

On this clone itself: The sequenced fragment ends 3 residues before the CDR3 boundary, so the rest is inferred from the germline J gene. The chain carries TRBV20-1 and TRBJ1-3; D gene unclear. The CDR3 loop spans 12 amino acids. Trimming stripped 6 bases from V and 0 bases from J, with 6 bases between. Germline CDR1 is DFQATT and CDR2 is SNEGSKA (reference sequence). The CDR3 bases that were read are TGCAGTGCCCAGTTCTCTGGAAACACC. It translates to CSAQFSGNT. The complete CDR3 sequence is CSAQFSGNTIYF.